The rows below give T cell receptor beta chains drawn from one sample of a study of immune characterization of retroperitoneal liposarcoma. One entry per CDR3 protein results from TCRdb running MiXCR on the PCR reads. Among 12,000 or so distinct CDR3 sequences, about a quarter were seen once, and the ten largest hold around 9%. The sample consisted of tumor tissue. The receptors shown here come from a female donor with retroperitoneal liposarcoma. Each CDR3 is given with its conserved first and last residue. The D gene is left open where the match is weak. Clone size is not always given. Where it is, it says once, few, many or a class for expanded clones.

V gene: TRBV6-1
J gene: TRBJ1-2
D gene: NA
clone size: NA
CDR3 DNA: TGTGCCAGCAGTGGCAAGGCGGGGAACTATGGCTACACCTTC
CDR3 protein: CASSGKAGNYGYTF

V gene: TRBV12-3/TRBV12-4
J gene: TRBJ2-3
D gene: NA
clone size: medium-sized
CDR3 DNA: TGTGCCAGCCTCGGCCCAGATACGCAGTATTTT
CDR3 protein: CASLGPDTQYF

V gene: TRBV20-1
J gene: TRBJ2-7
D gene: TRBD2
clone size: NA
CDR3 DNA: TGCAGTGCTCGAGGGACTAGCGGGAGGGCCTACGAGCAGTACTTC
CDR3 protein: CSARGTSGRAYEQYF

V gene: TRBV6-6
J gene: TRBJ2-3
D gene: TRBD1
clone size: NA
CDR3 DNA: TGTGCCAGCACTAAGGGACAGAGCACAGATACGCAGTATTTT
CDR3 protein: CASTKGQSTDTQYF

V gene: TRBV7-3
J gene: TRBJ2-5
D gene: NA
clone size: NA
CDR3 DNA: TGTGCCAGCAGCGCCGTCGGTCGGGGGAGTAGGCACAATGAGCAGTACTTC
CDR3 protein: CASSAVGRGSRHNEQYF

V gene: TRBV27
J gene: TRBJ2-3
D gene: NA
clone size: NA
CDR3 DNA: TGTGCCAGCAGTCTTACGACAGGCCCCCCCACAGATACGCAGTATTTT
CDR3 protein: CASSLTTGPPTDTQYF

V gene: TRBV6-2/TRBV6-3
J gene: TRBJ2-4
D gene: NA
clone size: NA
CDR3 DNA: TGTGCCAGCAGTCCGGACCTGGAAACCCAGTACTTC
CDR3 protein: CASSPDLETQYF

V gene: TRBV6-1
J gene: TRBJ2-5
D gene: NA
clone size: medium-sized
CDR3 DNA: TGTGCCAGCAGCTGGGGTATCCGAGAGACCCAGTACTTC
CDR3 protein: CASSWGIRETQYF

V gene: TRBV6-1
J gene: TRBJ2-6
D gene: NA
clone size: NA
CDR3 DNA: TGTGCCAGCAGTGAAACATTCTCTGGGGCCAACGTCCTGACTTTC
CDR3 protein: CASSETFSGANVLTF

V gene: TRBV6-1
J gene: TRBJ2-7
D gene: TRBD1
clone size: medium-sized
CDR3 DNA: TGTGCCAGCAGCCCGGGACAGGGAGTCTACAATGAGCAGTACTTC
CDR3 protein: CASSPGQGVYNEQYF

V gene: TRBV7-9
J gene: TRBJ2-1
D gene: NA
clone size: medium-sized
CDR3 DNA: TGTGCCAGCAGCTTAAGGGGGATTTCCTACGAGCAGTTCTTC
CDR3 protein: CASSLRGISYEQFF

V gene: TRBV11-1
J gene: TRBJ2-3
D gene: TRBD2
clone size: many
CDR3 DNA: TGTGCCAGCAGCTTAGAGGGTAGCGGGAGTCCAGATACGCAGTATTTT
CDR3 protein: CASSLEGSGSPDTQYF

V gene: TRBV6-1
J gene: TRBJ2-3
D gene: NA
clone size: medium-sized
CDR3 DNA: TGTGCCAGCAGTGAAGGTTGGGGATTCGGCACAGATACGCAGTATTTT
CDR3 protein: CASSEGWGFGTDTQYF

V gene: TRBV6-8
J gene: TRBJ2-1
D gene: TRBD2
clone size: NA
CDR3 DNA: TGTGCCAGCAAGGATAGCGGGGGGTTCTACAATGAGCAGTTCTTC
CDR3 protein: CASKDSGGFYNEQFF

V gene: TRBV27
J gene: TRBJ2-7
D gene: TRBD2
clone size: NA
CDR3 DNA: TGTGCCAGCAGAGTAACCGGGACTAGCGGATACAATGAGCAGTACTTC
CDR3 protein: CASRVTGTSGYNEQYF

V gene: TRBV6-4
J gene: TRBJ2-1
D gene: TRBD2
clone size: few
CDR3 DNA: TGTGCCAGCAGTGGACTAGCGGGTGAGCAGTTCTTC
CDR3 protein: CASSGLAGEQFF

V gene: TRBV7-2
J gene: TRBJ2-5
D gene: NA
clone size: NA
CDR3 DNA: TGTGCCAGCAGCCCCAATAGGGGAGAGACCCAGTACTTC
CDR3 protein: CASSPNRGETQYF

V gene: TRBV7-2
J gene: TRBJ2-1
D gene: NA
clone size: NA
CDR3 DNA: TGTGCCAGCGGAGTCTACGAGCAGTTCTTC
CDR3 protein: CASGVYEQFF

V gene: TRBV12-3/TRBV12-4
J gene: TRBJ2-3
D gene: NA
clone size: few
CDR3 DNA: TGTGCCAGCAGTTTAGGGGGGGGCACAGATACGCAGTATTTT
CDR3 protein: CASSLGGGTDTQYF

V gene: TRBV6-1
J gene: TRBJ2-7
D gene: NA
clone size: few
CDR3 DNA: TGTGCCAGCAGCCCCTGGGCCGAGCAGTACTTC
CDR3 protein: CASSPWAEQYF

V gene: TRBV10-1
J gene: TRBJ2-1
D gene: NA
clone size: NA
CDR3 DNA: TGCGCCAGCAGTGAGTCGATTTTGAGGTCCTACAATGAGCAGTTCTTC
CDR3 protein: CASSESILRSYNEQFF

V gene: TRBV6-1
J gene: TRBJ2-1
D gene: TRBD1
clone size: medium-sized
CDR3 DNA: TGTGCCAGCACCCGACAGGGACCCTACAATGAGCAGTTCTTC
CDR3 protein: CASTRQGPYNEQFF

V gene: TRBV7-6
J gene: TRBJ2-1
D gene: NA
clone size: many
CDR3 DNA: TGTGCCAGCAGCTCAGACTTTGGGCTCAATGAGCAGTTCTTC
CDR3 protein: CASSSDFGLNEQFF

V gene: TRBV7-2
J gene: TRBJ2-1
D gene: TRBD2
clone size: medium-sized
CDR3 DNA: TGTGCCAGCAGCCCCCTACGGGGGGGATCCTACGAGCAGTTCTTC
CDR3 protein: CASSPLRGGSYEQFF

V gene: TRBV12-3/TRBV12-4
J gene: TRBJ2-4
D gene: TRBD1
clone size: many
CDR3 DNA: TGTGCCAGCACCCCGCGCCGGACAGGCCTCAAAAACATTCAGTACTTC
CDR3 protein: CASTPRRTGLKNIQYF

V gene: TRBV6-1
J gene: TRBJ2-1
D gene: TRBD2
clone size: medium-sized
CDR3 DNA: TGTGCCAGCTCTCGGTGGGCTAGCGGGAGCGACAATGAGCAGTTCTTC
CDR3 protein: CASSRWASGSDNEQFF

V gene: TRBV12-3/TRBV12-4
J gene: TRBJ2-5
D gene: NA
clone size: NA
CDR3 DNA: TGTGCCAGCAGTTCCTCTTGGGGCCAGGGTGACCAAGAGACCCAGTACTTC
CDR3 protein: CASSSSWGQGDQETQYF

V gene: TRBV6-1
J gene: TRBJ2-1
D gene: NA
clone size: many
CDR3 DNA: TGTGCCAGCAGTGAATATGGGACAAACTACGAGCAGTTCTTC
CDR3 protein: CASSEYGTNYEQFF

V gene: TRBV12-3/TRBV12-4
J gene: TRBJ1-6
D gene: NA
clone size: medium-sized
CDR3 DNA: TGTGCCAGCAGTCCTGGAGAGGAATCACCCCTCCACTTT
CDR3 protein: CASSPGEESPLHF

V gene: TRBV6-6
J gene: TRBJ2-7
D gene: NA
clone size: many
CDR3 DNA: TGTGCCAGCAGTTACTCAGGGGGACTGCAGAACGAGCAGTACTTC
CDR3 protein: CASSYSGGLQNEQYF